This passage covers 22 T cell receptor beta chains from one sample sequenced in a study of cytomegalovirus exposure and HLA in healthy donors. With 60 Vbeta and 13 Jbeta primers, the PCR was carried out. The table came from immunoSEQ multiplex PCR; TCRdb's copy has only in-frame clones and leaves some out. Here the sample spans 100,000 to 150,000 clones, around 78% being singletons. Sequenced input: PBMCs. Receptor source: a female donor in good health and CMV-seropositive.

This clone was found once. The CDR3 spells CASSQDHSSNSPLHF. DNA of the CDR3: TGTGCCAGCAGCCAAGACCACAGTTCCAATTCACCCCTCCACTTT. This chain uses TRBV4-2 with TRBJ1-6, with no clear D. Deletions cut 0 bases from V and 7 bases from J, with 10 bases between. Germline loops: CDR1 LGHNA, CDR2 YNFKEQ. This CDR3 contains 15 residues.

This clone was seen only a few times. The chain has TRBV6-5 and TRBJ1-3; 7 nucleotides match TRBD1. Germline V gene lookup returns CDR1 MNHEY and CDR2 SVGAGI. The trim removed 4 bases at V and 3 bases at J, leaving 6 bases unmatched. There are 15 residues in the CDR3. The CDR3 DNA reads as TGTGCCAGCAGTTTATCCGGGACAGTTGGAAACACCATATATTTT. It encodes CASSLSGTVGNTIYF.

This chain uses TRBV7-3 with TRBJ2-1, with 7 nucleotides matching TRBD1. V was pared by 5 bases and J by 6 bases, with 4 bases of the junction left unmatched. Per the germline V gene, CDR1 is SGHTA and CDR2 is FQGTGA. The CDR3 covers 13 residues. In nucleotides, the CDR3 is TGTGCCAGCAGCGTCACAGGGGCCAATGAGCAGTTCTTC. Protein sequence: CASSVTGANEQFF.

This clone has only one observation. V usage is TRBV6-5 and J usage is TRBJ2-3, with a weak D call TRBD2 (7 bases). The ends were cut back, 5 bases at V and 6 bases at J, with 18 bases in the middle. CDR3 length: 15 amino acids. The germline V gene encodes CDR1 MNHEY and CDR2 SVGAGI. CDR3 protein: CASSPWGGAGDTQYF. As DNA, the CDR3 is TGTGCCAGCAGTCCCTGGGGGGGCGCCGGGGATACGCAGTATTTT.

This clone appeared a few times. The CDR3 DNA sequence: TGTGCCAGCAGTGTGACGTCGGGGAGGAATCAGCCCCAGCATTTT. It translates to CASSVTSGRNQPQHF. The V gene is TRBV28, the J gene TRBJ1-5; D ambiguous. Germline values: CDR1 MDHEN, CDR2 SYDVKM. This CDR3 region has 15 residues. Trimming pared 5 bases from V and 4 bases from J, leaving 15 bases between.

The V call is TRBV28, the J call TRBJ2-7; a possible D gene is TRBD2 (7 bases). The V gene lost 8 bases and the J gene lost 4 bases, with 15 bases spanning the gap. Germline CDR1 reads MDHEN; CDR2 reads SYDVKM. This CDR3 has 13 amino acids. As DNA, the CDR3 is TGTGCCAGCGGGTCGGGGGGCGTGTACGAGCAGTACTTC. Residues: CASGSGGVYEQYF.

The CDR3 DNA is TGTGCCAGCAGGGTTGGGACTAGTTCCCTTTACTTC. Amino acids: CASRVGTSSLYF. The chain links TRBV2 to TRBJ2-7; 8 bases are shared with TRBD2. The CDR3 is 12 amino acids. Germline V gene data show CDR1 as SNHLY and CDR2 as FYNNEI. The ends lost 6 bases at V and 13 bases at J; junction bases unmatched: 11.

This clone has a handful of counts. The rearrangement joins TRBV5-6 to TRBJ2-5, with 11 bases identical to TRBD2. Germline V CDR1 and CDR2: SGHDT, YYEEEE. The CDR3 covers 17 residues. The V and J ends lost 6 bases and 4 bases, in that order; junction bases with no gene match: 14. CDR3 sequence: CASKPGLAESWGETQYF. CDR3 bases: TGTGCCAGCAAGCCGGGACTAGCGGAATCCTGGGGAGAGACCCAGTACTTC. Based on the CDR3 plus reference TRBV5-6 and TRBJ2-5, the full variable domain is DAGVTQSPTHLIKTRGQQVTLRCSPKSGHDTVSWYQQALGQGPQFIFQYYEEEERQRGNFPDRFSGHQFPNYSSELNVNALLLGDSALYLCASKPGLAESWGETQYFGPGTRLLVL.

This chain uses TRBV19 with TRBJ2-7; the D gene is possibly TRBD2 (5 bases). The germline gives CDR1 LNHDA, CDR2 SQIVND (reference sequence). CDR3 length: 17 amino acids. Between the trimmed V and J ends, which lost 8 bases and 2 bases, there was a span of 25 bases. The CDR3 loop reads CASFWATSKDGAYEQYF. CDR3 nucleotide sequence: TGTGCCAGTTTTTGGGCAACGTCGAAGGACGGGGCCTACGAGCAGTACTTC.

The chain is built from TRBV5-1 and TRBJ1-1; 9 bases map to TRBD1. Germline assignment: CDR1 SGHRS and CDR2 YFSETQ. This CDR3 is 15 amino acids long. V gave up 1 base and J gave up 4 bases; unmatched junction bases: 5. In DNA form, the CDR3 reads TGCGCCAGCAGCTTGCTCCCGACAGGGGGCACTGAAGCTTTCTTT. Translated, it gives CASSLLPTGGTEAFF.

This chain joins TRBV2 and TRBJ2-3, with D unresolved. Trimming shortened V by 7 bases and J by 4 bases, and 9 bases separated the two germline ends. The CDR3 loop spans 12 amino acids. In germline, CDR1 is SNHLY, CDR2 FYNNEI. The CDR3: CASMIRADTQYF. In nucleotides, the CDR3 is TGTGCCAGCATGATTCGGGCAGATACGCAGTATTTT.

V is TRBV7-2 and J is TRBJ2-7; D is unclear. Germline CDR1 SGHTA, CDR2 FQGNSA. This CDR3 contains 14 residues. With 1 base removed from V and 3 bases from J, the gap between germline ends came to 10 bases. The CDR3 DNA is TGTGCCAGCAGCTTAGGTCCAGCGATCTACGAGCAGTACTTC. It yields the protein CASSLGPAIYEQYF.

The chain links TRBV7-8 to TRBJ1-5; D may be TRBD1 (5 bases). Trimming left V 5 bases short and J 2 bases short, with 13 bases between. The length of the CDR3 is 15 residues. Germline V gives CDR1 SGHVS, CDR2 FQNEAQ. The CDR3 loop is CASSPYGGGNQPQHF. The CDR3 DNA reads TGTGCCAGCAGCCCCTACGGGGGGGGCAATCAGCCCCAGCATTTT.

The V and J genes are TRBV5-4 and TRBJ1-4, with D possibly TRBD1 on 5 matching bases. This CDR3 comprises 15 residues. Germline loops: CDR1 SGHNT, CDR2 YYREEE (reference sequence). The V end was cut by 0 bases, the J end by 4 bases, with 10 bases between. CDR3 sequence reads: CASSLAGGFNEKLFF. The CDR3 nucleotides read TGTGCCAGCAGCTTGGCGGGGGGTTTTAATGAAAAACTGTTTTTT.

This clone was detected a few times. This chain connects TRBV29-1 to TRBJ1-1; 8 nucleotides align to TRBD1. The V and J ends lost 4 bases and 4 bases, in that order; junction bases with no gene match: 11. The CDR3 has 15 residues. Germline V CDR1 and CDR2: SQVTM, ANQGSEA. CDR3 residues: CSVGASAGGGTEAFF. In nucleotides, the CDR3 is TGCAGCGTTGGAGCTTCGGCAGGGGGCGGCACTGAAGCTTTCTTT. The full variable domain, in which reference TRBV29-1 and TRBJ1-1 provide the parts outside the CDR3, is SAVISQKPSRDICQRGTSLTIQCQVDSQVTMMFWYRQQPGQSLTLIATANQGSEATYESGFVIDKFPISRPNLTFSTLTVSNMSPEDSSIYLCSVGASAGGGTEAFFGQGTRLTVV.

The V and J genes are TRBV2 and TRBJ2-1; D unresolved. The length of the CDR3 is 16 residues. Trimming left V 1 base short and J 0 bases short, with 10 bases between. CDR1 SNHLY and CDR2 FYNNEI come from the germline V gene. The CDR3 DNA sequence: TGTGCCAGCAGTGAAGTTTTGGCAAGCTCCTACAATGAGCAGTTCTTC. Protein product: CASSEVLASSYNEQFF.

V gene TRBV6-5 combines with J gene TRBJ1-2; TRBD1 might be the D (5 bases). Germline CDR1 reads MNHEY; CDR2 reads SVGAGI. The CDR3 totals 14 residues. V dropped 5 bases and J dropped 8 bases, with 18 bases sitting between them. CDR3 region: CASSTEGGVGGYTF. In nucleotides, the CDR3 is TGTGCCAGCAGTACAGAGGGAGGGGTGGGCGGCTACACCTTC.

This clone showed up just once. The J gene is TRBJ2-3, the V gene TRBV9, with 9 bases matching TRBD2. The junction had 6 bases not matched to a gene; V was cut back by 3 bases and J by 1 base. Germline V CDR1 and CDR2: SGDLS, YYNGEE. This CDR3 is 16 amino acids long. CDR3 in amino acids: CASSARLADRTDTQYF. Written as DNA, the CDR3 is TGTGCCAGCAGCGCTAGACTAGCGGATCGCACAGATACGCAGTATTTT.

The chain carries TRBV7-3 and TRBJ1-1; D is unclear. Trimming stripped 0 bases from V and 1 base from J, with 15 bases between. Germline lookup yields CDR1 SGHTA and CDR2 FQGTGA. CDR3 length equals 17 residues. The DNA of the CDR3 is TGTGCCAGCAGCTTAACGATAACTAGGGTGACGAACACTGAAGCTTTCTTT. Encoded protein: CASSLTITRVTNTEAFF. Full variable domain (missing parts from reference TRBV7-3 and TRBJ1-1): GAGVSQTPSNKVTEKGKYVELRCDPISGHTALYWYRQSLGQGPEFLIYFQGTGAADDSGLPNDRFFAVRPEGSVSTLKIQRTERGDSAVYLCASSLTITRVTNTEAFFGQGTRLTVV.

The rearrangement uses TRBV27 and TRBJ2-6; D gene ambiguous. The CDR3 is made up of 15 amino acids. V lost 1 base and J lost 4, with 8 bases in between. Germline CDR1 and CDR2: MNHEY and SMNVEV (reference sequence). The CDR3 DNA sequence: TGTGCCAGCAGTTTATATTTATCCGGGGCCAACGTCCTGACTTTC. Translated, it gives CASSLYLSGANVLTF. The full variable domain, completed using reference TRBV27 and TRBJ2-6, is EAQVTQNPRYLITVTGKKLTVTCSQNMNHEYMSWYRQDPGLGLRQIYYSMNVEVTDKGDVPEGYKVSRKEKRNFPLILESPSPNQTSLYFCASSLYLSGANVLTFGAGSRLTVL.

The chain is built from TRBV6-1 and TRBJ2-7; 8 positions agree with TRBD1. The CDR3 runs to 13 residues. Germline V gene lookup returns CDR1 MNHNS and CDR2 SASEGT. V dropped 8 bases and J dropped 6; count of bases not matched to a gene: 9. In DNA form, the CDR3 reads TGTGCCAGCCACAGGGGGGCTACGGGCGAGCAGTACTTC. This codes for CASHRGATGEQYF.

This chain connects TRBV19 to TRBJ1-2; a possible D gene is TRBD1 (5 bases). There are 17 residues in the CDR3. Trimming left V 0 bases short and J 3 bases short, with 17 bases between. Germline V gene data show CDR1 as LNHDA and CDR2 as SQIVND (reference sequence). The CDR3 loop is CASSIDVRPGKDYGYTF. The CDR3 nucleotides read TGTGCCAGTAGTATAGATGTTCGTCCAGGGAAGGACTATGGCTACACCTTC.